The present T cell receptor (beta chain) was sequenced within a study of cytomegalovirus exposure and HLA in healthy donors. Study-wide points: A later analysis by the authors found several of the most significant clusters apparently linked to common viral pathogens. Specificity for CMV antigens was confirmed in vitro for a few of the CMV-associated chains. There were reportedly fewer N-insertions in an Asian-associated ancestry cluster than the roughly 670-donor mean, in a later analysis. Later, TCR association rates were found to vary by HLA locus, highest for DRB1 and lowest for HLA-C.

The CDR3 extends over 12 amino acids. The germline V gene encodes CDR1 SGDLS and CDR2 YYNGEE. V lost 7 bases, J lost 0 bases, and 5 bases lay in between. The PCR contained 60 Vbeta and 13 Jbeta primers. Assay: immunoSEQ multiplex PCR; the TCRdb copy retains only in-frame clones and omits some. The sample shows roughly 81,000 clones, 65% to 80% of them seen only once. This clone has just a few counts. Its specificity is not known. This TCR was sampled from a man aged 25 to 40 in good health and CMV-seronegative. V and J are TRBV9 and TRBJ1-3; D remains unclear. Material: PBMCs. In DNA form, the CDR3 reads TGTGCCAGCGAGAGCTCTGGAAACACCATATATTTT. Its protein is CASESSGNTIYF.